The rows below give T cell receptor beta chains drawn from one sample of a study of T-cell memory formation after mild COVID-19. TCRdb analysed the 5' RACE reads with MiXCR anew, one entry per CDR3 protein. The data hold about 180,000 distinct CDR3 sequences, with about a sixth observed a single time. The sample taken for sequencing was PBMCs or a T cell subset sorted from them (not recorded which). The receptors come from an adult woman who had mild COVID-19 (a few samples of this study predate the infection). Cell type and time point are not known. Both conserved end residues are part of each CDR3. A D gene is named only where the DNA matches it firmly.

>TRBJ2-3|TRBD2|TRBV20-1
CSARDLGGRGSTDTQYF
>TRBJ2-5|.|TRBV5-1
CASRPSGGETQYF
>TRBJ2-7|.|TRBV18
CASSPSPGAYEQYF
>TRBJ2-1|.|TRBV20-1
CSASEGGAFSYNEQFF
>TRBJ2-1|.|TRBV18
CASSRYSGNEQFF
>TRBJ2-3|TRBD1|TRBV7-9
CASSIPPDRAGSTDTQYF
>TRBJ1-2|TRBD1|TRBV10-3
CAISDVRGLHYGYTF
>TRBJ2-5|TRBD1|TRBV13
CASSLLPGRGQETQYF
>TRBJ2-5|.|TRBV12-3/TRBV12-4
CASRQGIETQYF
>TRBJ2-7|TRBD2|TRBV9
CASSVYGGASYEQYF
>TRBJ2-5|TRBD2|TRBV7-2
CASSWGLAGQETQYF
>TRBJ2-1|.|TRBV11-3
CASSLGSPQSSYNEQFF
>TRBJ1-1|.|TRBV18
CASSLEMDTEAFF
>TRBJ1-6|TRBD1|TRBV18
CASSPPRGNNSPLHF
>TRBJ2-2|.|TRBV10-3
CAISGKANTGELFF
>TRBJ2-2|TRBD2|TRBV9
CASSNRAGGASGELFF
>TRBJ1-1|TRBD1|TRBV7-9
CASSPNRGPGGEAFF
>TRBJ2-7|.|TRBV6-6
CASSFGTYSYEQYF
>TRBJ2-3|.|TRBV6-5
CASRDGGTQYF
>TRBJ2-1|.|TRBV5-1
CASSLLGVSNEQFF
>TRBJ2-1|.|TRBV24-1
CATSDLRDGFGEQFF
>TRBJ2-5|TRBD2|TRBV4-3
CASSQQPPGLAEETQYF
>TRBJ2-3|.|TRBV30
CAWSVLADTQYF
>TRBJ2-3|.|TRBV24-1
CATSGNSADTQYF
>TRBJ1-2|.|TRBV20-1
CSARGIQGGGISYTF
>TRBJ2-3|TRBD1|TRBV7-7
CASSGQGNLDTQYF
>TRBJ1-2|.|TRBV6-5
CASSHPGPHTNYGYTF
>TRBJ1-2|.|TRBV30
CAWSVHGQPNYGYTF
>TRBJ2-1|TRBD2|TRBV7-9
CASTPARLAALGEQFF
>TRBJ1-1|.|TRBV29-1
CSVEKEGLTEAFF
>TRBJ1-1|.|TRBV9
CASSATPGQNTEAFF
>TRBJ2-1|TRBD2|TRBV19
CASSGLAGGLNNEQFF
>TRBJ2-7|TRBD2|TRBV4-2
CASSQESSGTVYEQYF
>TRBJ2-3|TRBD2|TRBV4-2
CASSQTSGALPSTDTQYF
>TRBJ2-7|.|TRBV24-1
CATSDAGLYYEQYF
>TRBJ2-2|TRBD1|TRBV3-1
CASSQFTGQGAAGELFF
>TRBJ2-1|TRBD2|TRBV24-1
CATSDPRTSGARVYNEQFF
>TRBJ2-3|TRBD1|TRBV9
CASNRGPDTQYF
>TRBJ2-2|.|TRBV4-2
CASSQGRNTGELFF
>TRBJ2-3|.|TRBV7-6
CASSLGGFGTDTQYF
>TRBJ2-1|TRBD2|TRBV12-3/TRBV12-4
CASSFTSGGANEQFF
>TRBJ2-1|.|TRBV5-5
CASSLTGPESPRFF
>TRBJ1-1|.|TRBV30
CAWSAAPNTEAFF
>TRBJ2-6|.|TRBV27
CASSGTGANVLTF
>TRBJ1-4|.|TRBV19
CASSDRSSGEKLFF
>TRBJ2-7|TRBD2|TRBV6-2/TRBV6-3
CASRGPKSGSYEQYF
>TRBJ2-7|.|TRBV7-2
CASSPSGTLPYVQYF
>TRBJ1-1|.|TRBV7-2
CASSQGGYVTEAFF
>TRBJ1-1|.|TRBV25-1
CASIPSTGTNTEAFF
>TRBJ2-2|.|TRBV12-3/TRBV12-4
CASSRRANTGELFF
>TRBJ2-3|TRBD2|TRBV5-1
CASSHGGTSGSDTQYF
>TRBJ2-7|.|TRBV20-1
CSARKHIGTSTYEQYF
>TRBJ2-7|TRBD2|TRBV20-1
CSAREATSGSYEQYF
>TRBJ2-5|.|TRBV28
CASSATGAQETQYF
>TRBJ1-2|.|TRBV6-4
CASSPGGGYGYTF